Presented here are 22 T cell receptor beta chains from one specimen sequenced in a study of beta chain features in type 1 diabetes. Isolated RNA was reverse transcribed in full, so expressed TCRB transcripts were sequenced. The method was immunoSEQ multiplex PCR; TCRdb's version includes in-frame clones alone and lacks a portion of them. The data show some 400,000 clones, about 14% seen once. Sequenced material: naive CD4+ T cells from blood. The receptor source for this set is a woman under 30 in good health.

This chain joins TRBV18 and TRBJ1-2; possibly TRBD1 for D (5 bases). V lost 0 bases to trimming and J lost 8 bases, with 13 bases between them. This CDR3 region has 14 residues. Looked up from germline, CDR1 is KGHSH and CDR2 is LQKENI. As DNA, the CDR3 is TGTGCCAGCTCACCACCGGGGCAGGCGAAGGGCTACACCTTC. Its translation: CASSPPGQAKGYTF. Variable domain in full (rest from reference TRBV18 and TRBJ1-2): NAGVMQNPRHLVRRRGQEARLRCSPMKGHSHVYWYRQLPEEGLKFMVYLQKENIIDESGMPKERFSAEFPKEGPSILRIQQVVRGDSAAYFCASSPPGQAKGYTFGSGTRLTVV.

The chain uses TRBV9 and TRBJ2-5; TRBD1 matches 10 bases. The CDR3 covers 15 residues. Trimming removed 1 base from V and 5 bases from J; junction bases left unmatched: 5. The germline gives CDR1 SGDLS, CDR2 YYNGEE. CDR3 sequence: CASSVYGTGDETQYF. In nucleotides, the CDR3 is TGTGCCAGCAGCGTATACGGGACAGGGGACGAGACCCAGTACTTC.

J is TRBJ1-3 and V is TRBV11-2; D not resolved. Trimming removed 7 bases at V and 3 bases at J, with 7 bases between. The germline V gene has CDR1 SGHAT and CDR2 FQNNGV. The CDR3 runs 12 residues. For the CDR3, the DNA is TGTGCCAGCACTCATAGTGGAAACACCATATATTTT. This sequence encodes CASTHSGNTIYF. The full variable domain, its missing parts supplied by reference TRBV11-2 and TRBJ1-3, is EAGVAQSPRYKIIEKRQSVAFWCNPISGHATLYWYQQILGQGPKLLIQFQNNGVVDDSQLPKDRFSAERLKGVDSTLKIQPAKLEDSAVYLCASTHSGNTIYFGEGSWLTVV.

This clone was picked up a small number of times. This chain uses TRBV5-4 with TRBJ2-1; 13 bases agree with TRBD2. The length of the CDR3 is 18 residues. Germline loops: CDR1 SGHNT, CDR2 YYREEE (reference sequence). V lost 6 bases and J lost 1; bases outside the gene matches: 10. CDR3 bases: TGTGCCAGCACCACTAGCGGGAGGGCTTTCGGATCCTACAATGAGCAGTTCTTC. Encoded protein: CASTTSGRAFGSYNEQFF.

The chain combines TRBV12-5 with TRBJ2-1; 10 bases fit TRBD2. Unmatched junction bases numbered 1, after V lost 2 bases and J lost 9 bases. The CDR3 length is 13 residues. Per the germline V gene, CDR1 is LGHNT and CDR2 is FRNRAP. This CDR3 reads CASGLRLAGEQFF. CDR3 coding DNA: TGTGCTAGTGGTTTGAGACTAGCGGGTGAGCAGTTCTTC.

The gene calls are TRBV15 and TRBJ2-5; 8 nucleotides line up with TRBD1. CDR3 length: 17 residues. Germline values: CDR1 LNHNV, CDR2 YYDKDF (reference sequence). V trimming: 4 bases; J trimming: 1 base; junction bases outside the gene matches: 11. For the CDR3, the DNA is TGTGCCACCAGCACCGGACCACAGGGGGATAGCCAAGAGACCCAGTACTTC. Translation gives CATSTGPQGDSQETQYF.

This clone was observed a handful of times. This chain connects TRBV30 to TRBJ1-3; the D is unclear. The CDR3 loop spans 17 amino acids. Trimming pared 0 bases from V and 2 bases from J, leaving 17 bases between. Germline V CDR1 and CDR2: GTSNPN, SVGIG (reference sequence). This CDR3 is CAWSVEFYDGAGNTIYF. CDR3 sequence (DNA): TGTGCCTGGAGTGTAGAATTCTATGACGGAGCTGGAAACACCATATATTTT.

The gene calls are TRBV1 and TRBJ1-2; the table's TRBD1 call for D was not verified on the DNA. TRBV1 is flagged as a pseudogene. CDR3 length equals 16 residues. The CDR3 is CTSSLPKQGTNYGYTF. The CDR3 nucleotides read TGCACCAGCAGCCTCCCGAAGCAGGGTACTAACTATGGCTACACCTTC.

This clone has just a few counts. This chain connects TRBV29-1 to TRBJ2-1; possible D gene TRBD2, 5 bases. CDR1 and CDR2 from the germline V gene are SQVTM and ANQGSEA. CDR3 length equals 12 residues. Trimming left V 3 bases short and J 7 bases short, with 10 bases between. CDR3: CSVDRGRNEQFF. The CDR3 region has the DNA TGCAGCGTTGACCGCGGGCGGAATGAGCAGTTCTTC.

The table lists this clone with a few counts. The genes are TRBV5-1 and TRBJ2-3; weak D call: TRBD1 (6 bases). This CDR3 contains 15 residues. Looked up from germline, CDR1 is SGHRS and CDR2 is YFSETQ. The germline V and J ends were trimmed by 6 bases and 2 bases, with 16 bases remaining between them. This CDR3 reads CASNRMGASTDTQYF. The CDR3 DNA is TGCGCCAGCAACCGCATGGGGGCCTCCACAGATACGCAGTATTTT.

Only a few counts were recorded for this clone. V usage is TRBV30 and J usage is TRBJ2-1; D remains unclear. This CDR3 contains 15 residues. Trimming shortened V by 0 bases and J by 0 bases, and 9 bases separated the two germline ends. The germline gives CDR1 GTSNPN, CDR2 SVGIG (reference sequence). CDR3 in DNA: TGTGCCTGGAGTGTAGACTCGAGCTCCTACAATGAGCAGTTCTTC. This codes for CAWSVDSSSYNEQFF.

This clone was picked up a small number of times. CDR3 coding DNA: TGTGCCAGCAGCTCCACAGGGAACACTGAAGCTTTCTTT. Residues: CASSSTGNTEAFF. The J gene is TRBJ1-1, the V gene TRBV7-8; D is perhaps TRBD1 (5 bases). The CDR3 runs to 13 residues. The germline V and J ends were trimmed by 4 bases and 1 base, with 7 bases remaining between them. In germline, CDR1 is SGHVS, CDR2 FQNEAQ.

A few counts support this clone. The junction departs from germline at one end; a sequencing error may be responsible. V usage is TRBV7-7 and J usage is TRBJ2-5; TRBD1 matches 7 bases. Looked up from germline, CDR1 is SSHAT and CDR2 is FNYEAQ (reference sequence). CDR3 length equals 15 residues. Here the CDR3 DNA reads TGTGCTAGCAGCCCGGGACAGACTAAGCAAGAGACCCAGTACTTC. Translation: CASSPGQTKQETQYF.

The rearrangement joins TRBV4-1 to TRBJ2-1; 8 positions agree with TRBD2. Looked up from germline, CDR1 is MGHRA and CDR2 is YSYEKL. This CDR3 is built from 15 residues. With 3 bases clipped from V and 7 bases from J, the junction kept 8 bases outside the gene matches. The CDR3 DNA follows: TGCGCCAGCAGCCATGCTAGCGGGCGGTCTAATGAGCAGTTCTTC. It encodes CASSHASGRSNEQFF.

V is TRBV14 and J is TRBJ2-1, with TRBD2 matching over 7 bases. From germline, CDR1 is SGHDN and CDR2 FVKESK. The CDR3 consists of 14 residues. The ends lost 6 bases at V and 3 bases at J; junction bases unmatched: 5. Here the CDR3 reads CASRPSGIYNEQFF. CDR3 DNA: TGTGCCAGCAGACCTAGCGGAATCTACAATGAGCAGTTCTTC.

This clone was recorded a few times. The chain employs TRBV28 and TRBJ2-7; 11 bases map to TRBD2. J lost 0 bases, V lost 4 bases, and 5 bases had no gene match. The germline gives CDR1 MDHEN, CDR2 SYDVKM. This CDR3 spans 16 amino acids. The CDR3 DNA reads TGTGCCAGCAGTTGGTCTAGCGGGGGGAGCTCCTACGAGCAGTACTTC. Translated: CASSWSSGGSSYEQYF.

The chain employs TRBV7-6 and TRBJ2-1; 8 bases fit TRBD1. The CDR3 totals 16 residues. V shed 4 bases and J 1 base; nucleotides not matched to a gene: 6. Looked up from germline, CDR1 is SGHVS and CDR2 is FNYEAQ. The chain's CDR3 is CASSWGRQGSYNEQFF. CDR3 in DNA: TGTGCCAGCAGCTGGGGAAGACAGGGGTCCTACAATGAGCAGTTCTTC.

This clone was picked up a small number of times. This rearrangement joins TRBV25-1 to TRBJ2-7; tentative D call: TRBD1 (5 bases). In germline, CDR1 is MGHDK, CDR2 SYGVNS. V was clipped by 4 bases and J by 9 bases, with 25 bases between them. This CDR3 comprises 16 residues. CDR3 amino acids: CASSVMGKGVANRQYF. The DNA of the CDR3 is TGTGCCAGCAGTGTAATGGGTAAAGGGGTTGCTAATCGGCAGTACTTC.

The chain couples TRBV15 to TRBJ2-3; possibly TRBD2 for D (5 bases). Between the trimmed V and J ends, which lost 2 bases and 0 bases, there was a span of 15 bases. The CDR3 consists of 17 residues. CDR1 and CDR2 from the germline V gene are LNHNV and YYDKDF (reference sequence). The CDR3 loop is CATSRTFSGASTDTQYF. The DNA for the CDR3 is TGTGCCACCAGCAGAACATTCAGCGGAGCTAGCACAGATACGCAGTATTTT.

The chain links TRBV6-6 to TRBJ1-2; 9 positions match TRBD1. The V and J ends lost 4 bases and 4 bases, in that order; junction bases with no gene match: 7. From germline, CDR1 is MNHNY and CDR2 SVGAGI (reference sequence). The CDR3 loop spans 15 amino acids. The CDR3 here is CASSSDPGQGYGYTF. The CDR3 DNA reads as TGTGCCAGCAGTTCCGATCCGGGACAGGGCTATGGCTACACCTTC.

This clone has only a few counts. The CDR3 nucleotides are TGCGCCAGCAGCCAACCCGGACAGGGGAGCTCCTACAATGAGCAGTTCTTC. This gives the protein CASSQPGQGSSYNEQFF. The chain is built from TRBV4-3 and TRBJ2-1; the match to TRBD1 covers 9 bases. The CDR3 has 17 residues. Germline CDR1 and CDR2: LGHNA and YSLEER. After removal of 2 bases from V and 0 bases from J, the junction contained 5 bases not matched to a gene.

This clone has a handful of counts. The chain carries TRBV28 and TRBJ2-7; the match to TRBD2 covers 8 bases. In germline, CDR1 is MDHEN, CDR2 SYDVKM. This CDR3 region has 15 residues. J lost 9 bases, V lost 5 bases, and 15 bases had no gene match. Written as DNA, the CDR3 is TGTGCCAGCAGTCGTACCGGGACTAGGAACGCTGGGCAGTACTTC. Translated, it gives CASSRTGTRNAGQYF. The full variable domain, its missing parts supplied by reference TRBV28 and TRBJ2-7, is DVKVTQSSRYLVKRTGEKVFLECVQDMDHENMFWYRQDPGLGLRLIYFSYDVKMKEKGDIPEGYSVSREKKERFSLILESASTNQTSMYLCASSRTGTRNAGQYFGPGTRLTVT.